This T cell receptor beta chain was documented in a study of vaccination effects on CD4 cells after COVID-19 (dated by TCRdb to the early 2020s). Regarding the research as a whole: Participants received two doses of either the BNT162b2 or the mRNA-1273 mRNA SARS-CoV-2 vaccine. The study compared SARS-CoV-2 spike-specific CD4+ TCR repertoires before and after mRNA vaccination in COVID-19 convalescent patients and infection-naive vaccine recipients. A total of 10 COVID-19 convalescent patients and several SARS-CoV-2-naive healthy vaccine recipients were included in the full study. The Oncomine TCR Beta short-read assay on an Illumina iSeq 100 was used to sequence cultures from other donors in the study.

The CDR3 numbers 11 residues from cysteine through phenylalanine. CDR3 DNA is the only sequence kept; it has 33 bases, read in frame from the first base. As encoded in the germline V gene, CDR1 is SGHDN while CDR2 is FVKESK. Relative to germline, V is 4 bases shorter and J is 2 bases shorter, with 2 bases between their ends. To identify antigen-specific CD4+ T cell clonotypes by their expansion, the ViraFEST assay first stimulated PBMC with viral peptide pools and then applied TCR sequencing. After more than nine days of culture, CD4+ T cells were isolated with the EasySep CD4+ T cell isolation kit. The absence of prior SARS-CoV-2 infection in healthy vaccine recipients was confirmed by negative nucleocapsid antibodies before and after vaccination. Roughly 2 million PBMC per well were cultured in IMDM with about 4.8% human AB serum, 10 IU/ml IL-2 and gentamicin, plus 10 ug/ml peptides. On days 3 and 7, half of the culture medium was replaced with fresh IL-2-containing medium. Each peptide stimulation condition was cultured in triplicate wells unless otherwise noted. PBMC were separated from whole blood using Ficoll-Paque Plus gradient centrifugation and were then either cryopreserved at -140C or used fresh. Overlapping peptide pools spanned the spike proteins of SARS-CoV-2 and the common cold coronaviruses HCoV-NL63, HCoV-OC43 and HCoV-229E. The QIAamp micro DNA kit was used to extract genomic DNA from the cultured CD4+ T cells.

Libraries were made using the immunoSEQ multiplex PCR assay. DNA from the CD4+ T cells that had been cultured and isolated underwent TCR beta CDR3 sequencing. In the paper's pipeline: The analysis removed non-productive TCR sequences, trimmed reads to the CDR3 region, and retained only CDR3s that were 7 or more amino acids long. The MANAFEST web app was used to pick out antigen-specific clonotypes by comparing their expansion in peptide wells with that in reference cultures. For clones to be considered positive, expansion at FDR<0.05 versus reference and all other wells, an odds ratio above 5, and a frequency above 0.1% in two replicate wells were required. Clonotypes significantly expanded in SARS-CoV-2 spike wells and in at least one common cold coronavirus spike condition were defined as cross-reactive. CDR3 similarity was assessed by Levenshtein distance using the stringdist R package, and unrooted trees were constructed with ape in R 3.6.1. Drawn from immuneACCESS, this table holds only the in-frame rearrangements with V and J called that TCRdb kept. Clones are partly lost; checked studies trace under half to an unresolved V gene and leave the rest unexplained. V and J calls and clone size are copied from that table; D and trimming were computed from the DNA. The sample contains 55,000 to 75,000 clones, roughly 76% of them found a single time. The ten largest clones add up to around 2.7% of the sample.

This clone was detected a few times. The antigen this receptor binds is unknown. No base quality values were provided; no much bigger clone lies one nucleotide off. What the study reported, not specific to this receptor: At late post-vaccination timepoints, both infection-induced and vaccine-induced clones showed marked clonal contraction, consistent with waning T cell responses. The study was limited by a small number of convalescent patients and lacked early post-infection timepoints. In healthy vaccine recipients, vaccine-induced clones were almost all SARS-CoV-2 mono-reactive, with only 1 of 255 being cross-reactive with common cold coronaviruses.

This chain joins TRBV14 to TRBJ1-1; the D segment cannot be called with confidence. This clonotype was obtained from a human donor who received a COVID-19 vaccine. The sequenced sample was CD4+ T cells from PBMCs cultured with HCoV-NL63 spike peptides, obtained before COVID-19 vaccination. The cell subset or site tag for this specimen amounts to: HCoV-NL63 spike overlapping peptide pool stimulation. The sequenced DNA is TGTGCCAGCAGCCCTAACACTGAAGCTTTCTTT. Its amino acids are CASSPNTEAFF. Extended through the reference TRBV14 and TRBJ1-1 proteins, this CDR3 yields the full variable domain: EAGVTQFPSHSVIEKGQTVTLRCDPISGHDNLYWYRRVMGKEIKFLLHFVKESKQDESGMPNNRFLAERTGGTYSTLKVQPAELEDSGVYFCASSPNTEAFFGQGTRLTVV.